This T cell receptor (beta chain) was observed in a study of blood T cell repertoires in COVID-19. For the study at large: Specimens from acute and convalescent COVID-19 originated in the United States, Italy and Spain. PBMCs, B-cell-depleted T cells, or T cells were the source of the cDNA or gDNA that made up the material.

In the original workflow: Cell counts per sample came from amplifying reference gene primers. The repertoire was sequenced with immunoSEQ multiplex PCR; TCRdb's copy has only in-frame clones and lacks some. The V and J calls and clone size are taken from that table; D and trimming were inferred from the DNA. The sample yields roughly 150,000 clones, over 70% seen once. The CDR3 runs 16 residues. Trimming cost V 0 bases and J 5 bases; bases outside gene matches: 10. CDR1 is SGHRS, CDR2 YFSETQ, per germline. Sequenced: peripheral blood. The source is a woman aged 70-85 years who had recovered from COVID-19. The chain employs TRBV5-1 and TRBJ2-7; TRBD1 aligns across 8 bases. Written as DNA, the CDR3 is TGCGCCAGCAGCTTGGCCGGTAGACAGGGGAGACACGAGCAGTACTTC. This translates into CASSLAGRQGRHEQYF.